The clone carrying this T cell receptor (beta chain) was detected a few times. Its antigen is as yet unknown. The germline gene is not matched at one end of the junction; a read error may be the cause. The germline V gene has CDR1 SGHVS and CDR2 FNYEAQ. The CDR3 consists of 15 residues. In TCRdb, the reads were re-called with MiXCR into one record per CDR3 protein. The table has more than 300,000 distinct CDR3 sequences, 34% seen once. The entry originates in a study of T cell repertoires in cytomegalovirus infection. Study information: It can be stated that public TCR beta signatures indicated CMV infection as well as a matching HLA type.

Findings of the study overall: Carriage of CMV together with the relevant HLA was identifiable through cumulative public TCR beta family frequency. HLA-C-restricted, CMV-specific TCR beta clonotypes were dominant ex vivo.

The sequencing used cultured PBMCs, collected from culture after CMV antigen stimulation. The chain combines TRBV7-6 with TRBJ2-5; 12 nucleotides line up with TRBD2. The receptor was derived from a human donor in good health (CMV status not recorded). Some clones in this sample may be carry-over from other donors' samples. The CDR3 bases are TGTGCCAGCAGCCTAGCGGGAGGGAGTGGCGAGACCCAGTACTTC. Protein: CASSLAGGSGETQYF.